The T cell receptor beta chain described here comes from a study of cytomegalovirus exposure and HLA in healthy donors. Study-level background: Some 77 million unique TCRs from HLA-typed donors were held in an early release of data.

Germline CDR1 MNHNS, CDR2 SASEGT. The ends lost 2 bases at V and 4 bases at J; junction bases unmatched: 11. The CDR3 spans 17 residues. PCR employed 60 Vbeta and 13 Jbeta primers. Repertoires were generated with immunoSEQ multiplex PCR, while TCRdb's copy carries only in-frame clones and drops some. The repertoire holds tens of thousands of clones, less than 85% seen once, with under 6.5% in the top ten. The study, taken as a whole, reports: For most TCR sequences rarity was the rule, although some public TCRs occurred in many donors.

About this clone itself: What it binds is unknown.

While unrecorded immune exposures were likely, the donors were nominally healthy when sampled. The rearrangement links TRBV6-1 to TRBJ2-5; TRBD1 agrees at 9 bases. Sequenced input: PBMCs. This clonotype was sampled from a male donor in good health and CMV-seronegative. This chain's CDR3 is CASSEILDRGRGETQYF. Written as DNA, the CDR3 is TGTGCCAGCAGTGAAATTTTGGACAGGGGCCGGGGAGAGACCCAGTACTTC.